This entry features one T cell receptor (beta chain) sequence. Using the 5' RACE reads, TCRdb records one entry per CDR3 protein without DNA. Listed are more than 75,000 distinct CDR3 sequences; around 7% falls within the top ten. Germline values: CDR1 SGHDT, CDR2 YYEEEE. The length of the CDR3 is 13 residues. The record originates from a study of monozygotic twins with inflammatory bowel disease. The sequencing input was blood. The source is a human donor with ulcerative colitis or Crohn's disease, or a healthy co-twin of an affected twin (not recorded which). V usage is TRBV5-6 and J usage is TRBJ2-7. The CDR3: CASSLGQHYEQYF.